This T cell receptor (beta chain) was sequenced in a study of blood T cells in healthy people across ages. General study findings and limits: Estimates based on one million T cells were treated as lower bounds. A strong correlation was seen between TCR beta diversity and naive T cell percentage.

Each donor's blood draw was roughly 10 milliliters of peripheral blood. Note on this clonotype: Antigen specificity is unknown.

With a J-beta primer mix and a sample-barcoded 5' primer, a second PCR ran about 7 to 12 cycles. In TCRdb, the 5' RACE reads were re-called with MiXCR into one record per CDR3 protein. The table has about 680,000 distinct CDR3 sequences, over 45% seen once. Trimming removed 7 bases at V and 6 bases at J, with 12 bases between. This CDR3 is built from 13 residues. The sequencing input was blood. J is TRBJ2-2 and V is TRBV12-3 or TRBV12-4; D is undetermined. The TCR was taken from a woman aged 55-70 years in good health. The CDR3 bases are TGTGCCAGCACCCTCCGGAGTGCCGGGGAGCTGTTTTTT. Amino acids: CASTLRSAGELFF.